This T cell receptor beta chain was sequenced during a study of cytomegalovirus exposure and HLA in healthy donors. At the level of the study: Around 83% of roughly 430 genotyped donors fell in the Caucasian-associated ancestry cluster.

Regarding the study as a whole: Later analysis associated a missense DCLRE1C variant with TCR beta V- and J-gene trimming. Other equally common chains were less clonally expanded than HLA-associated TCR beta chains, a later analysis showed.

13 Jbeta primers and 60 Vbeta primers were used for the PCR. Clones were read by immunoSEQ multiplex PCR, and TCRdb kept only the in-frame ones, dropping some. The sample contains 90,000 to 150,000 clones, over 65% of which appear only once. About this clone: The antigen is undetermined.

The V gene lost 5 bases and the J gene lost 3 bases, with 10 bases spanning the gap. Germline V gives CDR1 SGHVS, CDR2 FNYEAQ. This CDR3 is built from 13 residues. Sequencing used PBMCs. This clonotype was sampled from a woman between 45 and 65 years old in good health and CMV-seropositive. This chain joins TRBV7-6 and TRBJ1-2, with D perhaps matching TRBD1 (5 bases). CDR3 protein: CASSIGEHYGYTF. CDR3 nucleotide sequence: TGTGCCAGCAGCATAGGGGAGCACTATGGCTACACCTTC.